The clone carrying this T cell receptor beta chain has more than one count but fewer than ten. Its antigen is still unknown. This record comes from a study of shared clonotypes between healthy human individuals. The study's findings and limits: In general, naive subsets displayed greater estimated richness than memory subsets did. Naive CD4 clonotype sharing across a few donors was about 5%.

Deep-level running was used for the assay. Clones were read by immunoSEQ multiplex PCR, and TCRdb kept only the in-frame ones, dropping some. The sample consists of about 2.5 million clones, 80% to 95% of them appearing once. CD4+ cells yielded CD45RA+ naive and CD45RA-negative memory subsets. V lost 1 base and J lost 0, with 9 bases in between. The CDR3 extends over 15 amino acids. Germline-derived CDR1 and CDR2 are KGHSH and LQKENI. Input material: naive CD4+ T cells from PBMCs. Subset denoted: CD45RA+ positively selected. This TCR was recovered from a man younger than 30 in good health. Some clones in this sample may be carry-over from other donors' samples. J is TRBJ1-1 and V is TRBV18; D is undetermined. CDR3 protein: CASSPLSPMNTEAFF. CDR3 nucleotide sequence: TGTGCCAGCTCACCACTTAGCCCGATGAACACTGAAGCTTTCTTT.